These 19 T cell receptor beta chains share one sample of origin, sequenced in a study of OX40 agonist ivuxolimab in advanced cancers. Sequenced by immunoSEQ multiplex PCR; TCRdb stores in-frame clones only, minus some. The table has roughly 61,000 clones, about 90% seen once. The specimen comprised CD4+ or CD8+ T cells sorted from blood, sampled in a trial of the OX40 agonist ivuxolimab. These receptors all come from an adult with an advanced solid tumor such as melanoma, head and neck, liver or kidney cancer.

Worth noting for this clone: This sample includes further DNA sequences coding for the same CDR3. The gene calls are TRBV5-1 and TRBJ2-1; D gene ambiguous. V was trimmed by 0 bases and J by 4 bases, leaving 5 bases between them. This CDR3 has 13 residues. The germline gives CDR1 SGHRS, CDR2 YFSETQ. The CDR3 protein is CASSLDYYNEQFF. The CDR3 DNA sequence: TGCGCCAGCAGCTTGGACTATTACAATGAGCAGTTCTTC.

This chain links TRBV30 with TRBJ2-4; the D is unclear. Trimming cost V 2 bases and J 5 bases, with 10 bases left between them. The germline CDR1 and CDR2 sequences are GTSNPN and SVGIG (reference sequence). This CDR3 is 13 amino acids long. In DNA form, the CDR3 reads TGTGCCTGGAGTTTGAACAGAGAAAACATTCAGTACTTC. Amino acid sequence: CAWSLNRENIQYF.

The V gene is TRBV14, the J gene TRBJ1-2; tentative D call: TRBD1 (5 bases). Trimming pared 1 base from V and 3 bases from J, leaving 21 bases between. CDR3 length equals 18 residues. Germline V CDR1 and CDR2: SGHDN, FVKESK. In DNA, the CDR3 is TGTGCCAGCAGCCAAGTTTTTGCAGGGTCGAATGTGGACTATGGCTACACCTTC. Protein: CASSQVFAGSNVDYGYTF.

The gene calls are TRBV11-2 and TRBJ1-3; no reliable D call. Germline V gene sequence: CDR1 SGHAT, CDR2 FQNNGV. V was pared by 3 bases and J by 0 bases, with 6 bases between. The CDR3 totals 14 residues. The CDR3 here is CASSFSSSGNTIYF. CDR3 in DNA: TGTGCCAGCAGCTTTTCCTCCTCTGGAAACACCATATATTTT.

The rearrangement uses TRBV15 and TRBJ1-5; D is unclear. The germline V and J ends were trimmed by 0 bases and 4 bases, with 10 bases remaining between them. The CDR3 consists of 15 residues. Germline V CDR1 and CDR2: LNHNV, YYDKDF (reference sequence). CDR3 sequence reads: CATSRDPRPNQPQHF. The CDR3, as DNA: TGTGCCACCAGCAGAGATCCCAGGCCGAATCAGCCCCAGCATTTT.

CDR3 sequence reads: CASRDTGTGLVEFF. The CDR3, as DNA: TGTGCCAGCAGGGACACTGGGACGGGACTAGTTGAGTTCTTC. The V and J genes are TRBV6-1 and TRBJ2-1; 8 bases align to TRBD2. This CDR3 spans 14 amino acids. Trimming removed 6 bases from V and 14 bases from J; junction bases left unmatched: 15. CDR1 is MNHNS and CDR2 is SASEGT in the germline V gene.

The CDR3 sequence is CASSLVGGGYGYTF. Here the CDR3 DNA reads TGTGCCAGCAGCTTGGTGGGCGGGGGCTATGGCTACACCTTC. V is TRBV5-4 and J is TRBJ1-2, with D tentatively TRBD1 (5 bases). The CDR3 consists of 14 residues. V dropped 0 bases and J dropped 4 bases, with 10 bases sitting between them. CDR1 and CDR2 from the germline V gene are SGHNT and YYREEE (reference sequence).

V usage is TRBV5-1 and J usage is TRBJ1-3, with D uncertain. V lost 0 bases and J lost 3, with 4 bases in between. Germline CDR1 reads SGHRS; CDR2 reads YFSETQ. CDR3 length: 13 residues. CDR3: CASSLDNGNTIYF. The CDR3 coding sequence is TGCGCCAGCAGCTTGGACAATGGAAACACCATATATTTT.

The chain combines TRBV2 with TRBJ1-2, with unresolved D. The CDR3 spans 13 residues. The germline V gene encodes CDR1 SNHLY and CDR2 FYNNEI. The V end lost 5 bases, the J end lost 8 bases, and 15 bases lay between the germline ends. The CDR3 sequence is CASSRSLAGGYTF. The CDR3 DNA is TGTGCCAGCAGTCGGAGCTTGGCGGGGGGCTACACCTTC.

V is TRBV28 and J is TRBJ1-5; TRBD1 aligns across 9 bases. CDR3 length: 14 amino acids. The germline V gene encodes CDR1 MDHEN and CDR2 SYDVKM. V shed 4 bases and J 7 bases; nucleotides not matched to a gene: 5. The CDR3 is CASSSDRGRQPQHF. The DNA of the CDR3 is TGTGCCAGCAGTTCGGACAGGGGAAGACAGCCCCAGCATTTT.

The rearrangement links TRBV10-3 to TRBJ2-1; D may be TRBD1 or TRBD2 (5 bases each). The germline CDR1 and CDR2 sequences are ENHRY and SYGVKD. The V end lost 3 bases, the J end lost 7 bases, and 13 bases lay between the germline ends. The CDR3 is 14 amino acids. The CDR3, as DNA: TGTGCCATCAGTGATGTTGCTGGGGGAAATGAGCAGTTCTTC. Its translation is CAISDVAGGNEQFF.

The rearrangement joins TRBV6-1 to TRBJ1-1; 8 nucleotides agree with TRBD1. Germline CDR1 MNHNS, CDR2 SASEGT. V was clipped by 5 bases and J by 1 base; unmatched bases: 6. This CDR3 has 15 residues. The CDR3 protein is CASSPTGGENTEAFF. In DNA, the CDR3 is TGTGCCAGCAGTCCTACAGGGGGGGAGAACACTGAAGCTTTCTTT.

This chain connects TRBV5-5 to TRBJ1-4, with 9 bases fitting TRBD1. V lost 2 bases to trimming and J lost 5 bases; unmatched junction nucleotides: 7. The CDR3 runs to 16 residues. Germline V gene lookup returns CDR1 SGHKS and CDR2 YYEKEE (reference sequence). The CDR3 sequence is CASSFVVGTGNEKLFF. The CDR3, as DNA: TGTGCCAGCAGCTTCGTAGTCGGGACAGGGAATGAAAAACTGTTTTTT. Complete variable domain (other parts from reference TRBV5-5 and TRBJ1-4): DAGVTQSPTHLIKTRGQQVTLRCSPISGHKSVSWYQQVLGQGPQFIFQYYEKEERGRGNFPDRFSARQFPNYSSELNVNALLLGDSALYLCASSFVVGTGNEKLFFGSGTQLSVL.

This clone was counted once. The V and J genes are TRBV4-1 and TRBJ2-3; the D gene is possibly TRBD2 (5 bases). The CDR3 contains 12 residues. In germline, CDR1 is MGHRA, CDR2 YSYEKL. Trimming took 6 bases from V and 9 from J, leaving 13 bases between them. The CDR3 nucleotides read TGCGCCAGCAGTCATTTGGACTGGACGCAGTATTTT. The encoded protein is CASSHLDWTQYF.

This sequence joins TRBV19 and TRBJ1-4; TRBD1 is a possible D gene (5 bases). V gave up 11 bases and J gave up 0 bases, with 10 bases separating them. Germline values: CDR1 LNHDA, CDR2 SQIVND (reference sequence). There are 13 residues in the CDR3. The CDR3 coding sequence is TGTGCCGTGGGCAGGGCAACTAATGAAAAACTGTTTTTT. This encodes CAVGRATNEKLFF.

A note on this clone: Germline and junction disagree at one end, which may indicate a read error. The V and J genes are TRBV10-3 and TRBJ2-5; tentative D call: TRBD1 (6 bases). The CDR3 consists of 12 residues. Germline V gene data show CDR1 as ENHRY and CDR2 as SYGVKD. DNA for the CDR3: TGCGCTACAGGGACACATGCTGAGACCCAGTACTTC. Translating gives CATGTHAETQYF.

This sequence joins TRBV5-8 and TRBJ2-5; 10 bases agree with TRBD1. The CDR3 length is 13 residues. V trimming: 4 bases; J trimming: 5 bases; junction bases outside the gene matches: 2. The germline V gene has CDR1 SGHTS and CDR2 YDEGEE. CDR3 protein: CASSGTGVETQYF. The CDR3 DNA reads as TGTGCCAGCAGCGGGACAGGGGTGGAGACCCAGTACTTC.

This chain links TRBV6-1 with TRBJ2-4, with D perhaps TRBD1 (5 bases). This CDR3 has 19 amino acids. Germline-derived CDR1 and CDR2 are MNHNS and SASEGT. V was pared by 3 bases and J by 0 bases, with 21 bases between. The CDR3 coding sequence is TGTGCCAGCAGTGAGTTTGGGGCGGCGGTCGAACGAGCCAAAAACATTCAGTACTTC. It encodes CASSEFGAAVERAKNIQYF.

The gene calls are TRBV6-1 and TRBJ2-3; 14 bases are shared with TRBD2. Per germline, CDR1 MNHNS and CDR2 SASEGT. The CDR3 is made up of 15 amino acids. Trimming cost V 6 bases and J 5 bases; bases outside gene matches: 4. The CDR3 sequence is CASRGLAGVVDTQYF. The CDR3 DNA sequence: TGTGCCAGCAGGGGACTAGCGGGAGTGGTAGATACGCAGTATTTT.